One and the same sample provided the 14 T cell receptor beta chains below, sequenced in a study of blood T cell repertoires in COVID-19. Data came from immunoSEQ multiplex PCR; TCRdb stores just in-frame clones and leaves some out. The sample has some 180,000 clones, 70% to 80% seen once. Sequenced input: peripheral blood. The receptor source for this set is a man aged 50 to 60 who had recovered from COVID-19.

The gene calls are TRBV2 and TRBJ1-4, with TRBD1 matching 10 bases. The V gene's germline CDR1 is SNHLY and CDR2 FYNNEI. Trimming at V came to 5 bases and at J to 2 bases, leaving 5 bases not matched to a gene. The CDR3 contains 16 residues. The CDR3 nucleotides read TGTGCCAGCAGTCGGGACAGGGGCCGCACTAATGAAAAACTGTTTTTT. It yields the protein CASSRDRGRTNEKLFF. Filled out from reference TRBV2 and TRBJ1-4, the complete variable domain reads EPEVTQTPSHQVTQMGQEVILRCVPISNHLYFYWYRQILGQKVEFLVSFYNNEISEKSEIFDDQFSVERPDGSNFTLKIRSTKLEDSAMYFCASSRDRGRTNEKLFFGSGTQLSVL.

This clone was seen just once. This rearrangement joins TRBV6-6 to TRBJ1-4; 8 nucleotides agree with TRBD1. Germline V lookup: CDR1 MNHNY, CDR2 SVGAGI (reference sequence). This CDR3 is 15 amino acids long. V trimming: 7 bases; J trimming: 0 bases; junction bases outside the gene matches: 4. The CDR3 coding sequence is TGTGCCAGCACAGGACAGGGCCCAACTAATGAAAAACTGTTTTTT. Protein: CASTGQGPTNEKLFF.

This clone was counted once. The chain links TRBV15 to TRBJ1-2, with TRBD1 identical over 8 bases. This CDR3 contains 13 residues. The ends lost 10 bases at V and 4 bases at J; junction bases unmatched: 8. Germline loops: CDR1 LNHNV, CDR2 YYDKDF (reference sequence). CDR3 bases: TGTGCCATCGGCTCGGACAGGGCCTATGGCTACACCTTC. It codes for CAIGSDRAYGYTF.

The rearrangement uses TRBV7-9 and TRBJ2-7; 11 nucleotides agree with TRBD2. The CDR3 has 16 residues. V dropped 5 bases and J dropped 5; count of bases not matched to a gene: 11. Germline V CDR1 and CDR2: SEHNR, FQNEAQ (reference sequence). The CDR3 bases are TGTGCCAGCAGCCCATCGCCTAGCGGGAGGATCCACGAGCAGTACTTC. This sequence encodes CASSPSPSGRIHEQYF.

This clone was detected only a few times. The rearrangement links TRBV19 to TRBJ1-3; no firm D call. Germline lookup yields CDR1 LNHDA and CDR2 SQIVND (reference sequence). V was shortened by 10 bases and J by 0 bases, with 10 bases between the two germline ends. The CDR3 is 13 residues long. The CDR3 DNA follows: TGTGCCATTTCGTCGTTCTCTGGAAACACCATATATTTT. Translating gives CAISSFSGNTIYF.

The rearrangement joins TRBV12-3 or TRBV12-4 to TRBJ2-5, with 11 bases that match TRBD1. This CDR3 comprises 13 residues. The V and J ends lost 5 bases and 9 bases, in that order; junction bases with no gene match: 5. The CDR3 bases are TGTGCCAGCAGTCAGCAGGACAGGGGGCCCCAGTACTTC. This codes for CASSQQDRGPQYF.

V is TRBV6-1 and J is TRBJ2-1; D assignment may be TRBD1 or TRBD2 (6 bases each). From germline, CDR1 is MNHNS and CDR2 SASEGT. CDR3 length: 18 amino acids. V lost 6 bases to trimming and J lost 0 bases, with 21 bases between them. Written as DNA, the CDR3 is TGTGCCAGCAGGGAACAGGGAAAGGCGGGAATCTCCTACAATGAGCAGTTCTTC. Amino acid sequence: CASREQGKAGISYNEQFF.

The rearrangement uses TRBV5-5 and TRBJ1-4, with D unresolved. The CDR3 contains 14 residues. Germline V gene lookup returns CDR1 SGHKS and CDR2 YYEKEE (reference sequence). V was shortened by 2 bases and J by 7 bases, with 12 bases between the two germline ends. This chain's CDR3 is CASSLEELGEKLFF. The CDR3 region has the DNA TGTGCCAGCAGCTTAGAGGAATTGGGTGAAAAACTGTTTTTT.

The J gene is TRBJ1-1, the V gene TRBV19, with no clear D. Trimming cost V 7 bases and J 3 bases, with 12 bases left between them. This CDR3 comprises 13 residues. Germline assignment: CDR1 LNHDA and CDR2 SQIVND (reference sequence). The CDR3 sequence is CASTIRRDTEAFF. CDR3 DNA: TGTGCCAGTACCATCCGGAGGGACACTGAAGCTTTCTTT.

This sequence joins TRBV4-3 and TRBJ2-2; D is ambiguous. This CDR3 is built from 17 residues. Germline V CDR1 and CDR2: LGHNA, YSLEER. Between the trimmed V and J ends, which lost 0 bases and 4 bases, there was a span of 15 bases. Written as DNA, the CDR3 is TGCGCCAGCAGCCAAGAGGTGATAGAGTCTGGCACCGGGGAGCTGTTTTTT. Protein sequence: CASSQEVIESGTGELFF.

This clone was seen just once. The CDR3 loop is CASSPLGSNQPQHF. As DNA, the CDR3 is TGTGCCAGCAGCCCCCTCGGGAGCAATCAGCCCCAGCATTTT. The chain couples TRBV7-9 to TRBJ1-5; D gene unclear. Germline CDR1 is SEHNR and CDR2 is FQNEAQ (reference sequence). The CDR3 is 14 amino acids. Trimming took 5 bases from V and 1 from J, leaving 9 bases between them. The entire variable domain, with the rest obtained from reference TRBV7-9 and TRBJ1-5, is as follows: DTGVSQNPRHKITKRGQNVTFRCDPISEHNRLYWYRQTLGQGPEFLTYFQNEAQLEKSRLLSDRFSAERPKGSFSTLEIQRTEQGDSAMYLCASSPLGSNQPQHFGDGTRLSIL.

There are a few counts of this clone. The chain is built from TRBV5-5 and TRBJ1-1, with 8 positions matching TRBD1. This CDR3 spans 15 amino acids. V shed 2 bases, J shed 4 bases, and the junction held 7 bases outside the gene matches. The germline V gene has CDR1 SGHKS and CDR2 YYEKEE (reference sequence). As DNA, the CDR3 is TGTGCCAGCAGCTTCGTTGGACAGGGCGGCACTGAAGCTTTCTTT. Translating it yields CASSFVGQGGTEAFF. Full variable domain (missing parts from reference TRBV5-5 and TRBJ1-1): DAGVTQSPTHLIKTRGQQVTLRCSPISGHKSVSWYQQVLGQGPQFIFQYYEKEERGRGNFPDRFSARQFPNYSSELNVNALLLGDSALYLCASSFVGQGGTEAFFGQGTRLTVV.

The chain joins TRBV11-2 to TRBJ1-2; 9 positions match TRBD1. V gave up 5 bases and J gave up 6 bases; unmatched junction bases: 4. CDR3 length: 13 residues. Germline V gene data show CDR1 as SGHAT and CDR2 as FQNNGV. The CDR3 nucleotides are TGTGCCAGCAGCCCCGGACAGGGGAATGGCTACACCTTC. Protein: CASSPGQGNGYTF.

The gene calls are TRBV3-1 (or the pseudogene TRBV3-2) and TRBJ2-7, with TRBD2 as a possible D gene (6 bases). The CDR3 is 15 amino acids. Germline CDR1 reads LGHDT; CDR2 reads YNNKEL (reference sequence). Trimming left V 1 base short and J 0 bases short, with 10 bases between. CDR3 DNA sequence: TGTGCCAGCAGCCAAGTTGCGGGGAGCTCCTACGAGCAGTACTTC. Its protein product is CASSQVAGSSYEQYF.